This T cell receptor (beta chain) was identified during a study of cytomegalovirus exposure and HLA in healthy donors. Overall study context: Drawn from HLA-typed donors, 65 million to 100 million unique TCRs were held in an early data release.

This CDR3 spans 14 amino acids. The germline gives CDR1 MGHRA, CDR2 YSYEKL. Trimming took off 9 bases at V and 1 base at J, with 13 bases between the two ends. Study conclusions and caveats: An analysis was carried out at a later point. It showed that HLA-associated TCR beta chains were more clonally expanded than equally common non-associated chains. In presence/absence analyses, roughly uniform sequencing depth across donors was assumed.

In this sample, this clone turned up a few times. Its antigen is currently unknown. With 60 Vbeta and 13 Jbeta primers, the PCR was carried out. The repertoire was sequenced with immunoSEQ multiplex PCR; TCRdb's copy has only in-frame clones and lacks some. Here the sample spans around 140,000 clones, less than 85% being singletons. This receptor was taken from an older woman in good health and CMV-seropositive. The sequencing input was PBMCs. The J gene is TRBJ2-4, the V gene TRBV4-1, with D tentatively TRBD1 (6 bases). The CDR3 nucleotides read TGCGCCAGTTCAGGGGAACATGCCAAAAACATTCAGTACTTC. Residues: CASSGEHAKNIQYF.